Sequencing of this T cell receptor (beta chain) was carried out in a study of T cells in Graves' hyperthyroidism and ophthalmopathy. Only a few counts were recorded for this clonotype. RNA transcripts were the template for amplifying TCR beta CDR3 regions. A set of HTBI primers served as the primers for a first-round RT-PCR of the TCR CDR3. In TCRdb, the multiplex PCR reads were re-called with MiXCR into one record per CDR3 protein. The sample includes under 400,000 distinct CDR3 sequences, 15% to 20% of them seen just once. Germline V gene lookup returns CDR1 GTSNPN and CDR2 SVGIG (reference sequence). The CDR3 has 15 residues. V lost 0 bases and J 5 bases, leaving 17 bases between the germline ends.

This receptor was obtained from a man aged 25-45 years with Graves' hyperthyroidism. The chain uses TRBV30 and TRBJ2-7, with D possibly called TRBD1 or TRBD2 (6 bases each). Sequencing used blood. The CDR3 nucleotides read TGTGCCTGGAGTGTAGGAAGGGGGGCTGGGGACGAGCAGTACTTC. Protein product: CAWSVGRGAGDEQYF.